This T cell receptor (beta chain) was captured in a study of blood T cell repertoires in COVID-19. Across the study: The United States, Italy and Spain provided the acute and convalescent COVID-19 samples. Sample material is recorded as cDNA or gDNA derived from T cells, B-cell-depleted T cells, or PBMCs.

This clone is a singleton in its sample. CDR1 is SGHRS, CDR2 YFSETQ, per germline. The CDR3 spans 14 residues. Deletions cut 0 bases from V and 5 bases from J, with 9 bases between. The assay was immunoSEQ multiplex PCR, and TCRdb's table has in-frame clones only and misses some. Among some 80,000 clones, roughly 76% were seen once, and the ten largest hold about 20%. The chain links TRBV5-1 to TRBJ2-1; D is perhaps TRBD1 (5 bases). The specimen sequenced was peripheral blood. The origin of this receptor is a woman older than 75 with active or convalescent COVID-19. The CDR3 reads CASSLGQNNNEQFF. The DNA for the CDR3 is TGCGCCAGCAGCTTGGGACAGAATAACAATGAGCAGTTCTTC.